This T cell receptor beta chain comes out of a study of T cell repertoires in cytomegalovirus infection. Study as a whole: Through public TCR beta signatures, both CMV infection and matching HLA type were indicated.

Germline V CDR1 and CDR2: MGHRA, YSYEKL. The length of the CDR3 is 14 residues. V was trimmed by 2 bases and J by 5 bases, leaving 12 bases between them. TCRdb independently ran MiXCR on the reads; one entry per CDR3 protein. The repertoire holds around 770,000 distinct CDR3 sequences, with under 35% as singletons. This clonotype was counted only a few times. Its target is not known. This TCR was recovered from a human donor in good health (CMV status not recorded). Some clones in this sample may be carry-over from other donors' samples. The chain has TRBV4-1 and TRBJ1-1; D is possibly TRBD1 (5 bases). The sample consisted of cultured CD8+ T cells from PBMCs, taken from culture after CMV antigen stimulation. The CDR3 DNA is TGCGCCAGCAGCCAAATCCAGGGAGAGACTGAAGCTTTCTTT. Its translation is CASSQIQGETEAFF.